The 14 T cell receptor beta chains presented below share a single source sample, sequenced in a study of blood T cell repertoires in COVID-19. The protocol was immunoSEQ multiplex PCR, while the TCRdb copy is restricted to in-frame clones and leaves out a portion. Among some 220,000 clones, roughly nine tenths were seen once, and the ten largest hold 3.1%. Sequenced material: PBMCs or T cells enriched from blood (not recorded which). All receptors come from a woman aged 45-65 years in a cohort exposed to, infected with or recovered from COVID-19 (not recorded which).

The V call is TRBV5-1, the J call TRBJ1-2; 7 bases are shared with TRBD1. The germline V gene has CDR1 SGHRS and CDR2 YFSETQ. This CDR3 has 17 residues. The trim removed 4 bases at V and 8 bases at J, leaving 20 bases unmatched. CDR3 DNA sequence: TGCGCCAGCAGCGAATTGGGGGACAGCCTTCCGGCCTCGGGCTACACCTTC. This translates into CASSELGDSLPASGYTF.

The CDR3 is CASSPAGLNTEAFF. DNA of the CDR3: TGTGCCAGCTCACCCGCAGGCCTGAACACTGAAGCTTTCTTT. The chain carries TRBV18 and TRBJ1-1; D is unclear. V was clipped by 3 bases and J by 0 bases, with 8 bases between them. This CDR3 comprises 14 residues. CDR1 and CDR2 from the germline V gene are KGHSH and LQKENI.

The chain joins TRBV4-1 to TRBJ2-1, with D tentatively TRBD1 (6 bases). CDR3 length: 16 residues. V lost 1 base, J lost 1 base, and 11 bases lay in between. The V gene's germline CDR1 is MGHRA and CDR2 YSYEKL. The CDR3 DNA reads as TGCGCCAGCAGCCAAGGACAGGCCCCGTCCTACAATGAGCAGTTCTTC. Translated, it gives CASSQGQAPSYNEQFF.

This chain joins TRBV6-6 and TRBJ2-1; TRBD2 is a possible D gene (6 bases). There are 17 residues in the CDR3. The germline V gene encodes CDR1 MNHNY and CDR2 SVGAGI (reference sequence). Between the trimmed V and J ends, which lost 5 bases and 2 bases, there was a span of 19 bases. The CDR3 spells CASSPWGESPPYNEQFF. The CDR3 DNA follows: TGTGCCAGCAGTCCTTGGGGGGAATCACCCCCCTACAATGAGCAGTTCTTC.

The V call is TRBV6-2 or TRBV6-3, the J call TRBJ2-7; no reliable D call. The CDR3 has 15 residues. Trimming stripped 1 base from V and 2 bases from J, with 12 bases between. Looked up from germline, CDR1 is MNHEY and CDR2 is SVGEGT. The CDR3 here is CASSYFSPTAYEQYF. The CDR3 DNA reads TGTGCCAGCAGTTACTTCTCCCCCACGGCCTACGAGCAGTACTTC.

The chain is built from TRBV9 and TRBJ2-7; D not resolved. V lost 3 bases, J lost 2 bases, and 15 bases lay in between. Germline V gene data show CDR1 as SGDLS and CDR2 as YYNGEE. This CDR3 spans 15 amino acids. CDR3 sequence reads: CASSATTGSTYEQYF. The CDR3 coding sequence is TGTGCCAGCAGCGCTACAACCGGGTCCACCTACGAGCAGTACTTC.

The chain combines TRBV7-9 with TRBJ2-7; D is perhaps TRBD2 (6 bases). This CDR3 region has 15 residues. Germline V gene data show CDR1 as SEHNR and CDR2 as FQNEAQ (reference sequence). The ends were cut back, 5 bases at V and 5 bases at J, with 19 bases in the middle. The CDR3 region is CASSPKRLGRDEQYF. CDR3 bases: TGTGCCAGCAGCCCTAAAAGACTAGGTCGGGACGAGCAGTACTTC.

J is TRBJ1-2 and V is TRBV2, with 7 positions matching TRBD1. Germline trimming cut 7 bases from V and 4 bases from J; bases unmatched to any gene: 9. CDR1 and CDR2 from the germline V gene are SNHLY and FYNNEI. This CDR3 has 14 amino acids. The CDR3 loop is CASNSRDSPYGYTF. CDR3 DNA: TGTGCCAGCAATTCTCGGGACAGTCCCTATGGCTACACCTTC.

This rearrangement joins TRBV30 to TRBJ1-3; D perhaps matches TRBD1 (5 bases). Germline V gene lookup returns CDR1 GTSNPN and CDR2 SVGIG (reference sequence). The CDR3 extends over 15 amino acids. Trimming removed 3 bases at V and 0 bases at J, with 12 bases between. The CDR3, as DNA: TGTGCCTGGAGCCCAGACAGCCACTCTGGAAACACCATATATTTT. Its protein is CAWSPDSHSGNTIYF.

This rearrangement joins TRBV4-3 to TRBJ1-4; D perhaps matches TRBD1 (5 bases). V was shortened by 0 bases and J by 5 bases, with 22 bases between the two germline ends. Germline CDR1 reads LGHNA; CDR2 reads YSLEER. The length of the CDR3 is 19 residues. The CDR3 here is CASSQDWDLREVLNEKLFF. The CDR3 coding sequence is TGCGCCAGCAGCCAAGATTGGGACCTCCGGGAGGTTCTAAATGAAAAACTGTTTTTT.

The chain combines TRBV19 with TRBJ1-6, with TRBD1 as a possible D gene (6 bases). CDR1 and CDR2 (germline): LNHDA, SQIVND (reference sequence). V lost 7 bases to trimming and J lost 12 bases, with 16 bases between them. The CDR3 sequence is 13 residues long. The CDR3 sequence is CASTINRELPLHF. DNA of the CDR3: TGTGCCAGTACCATTAACAGGGAACTACCCCTCCACTTT.

This chain joins TRBV19 and TRBJ2-3; 8 nucleotides agree with TRBD1. The ends lost 5 bases at V and 4 bases at J; junction bases unmatched: 8. Germline CDR1 is LNHDA and CDR2 is SQIVND (reference sequence). The CDR3 is made up of 15 amino acids. The CDR3 bases are TGTGCCAGTAGTTTTTCAGGGGGCATCTCAGATACGCAGTATTTT. The encoded protein is CASSFSGGISDTQYF. The whole variable domain, remainder taken from reference TRBV19 and TRBJ2-3, is DGGITQSPKYLFRKEGQNVTLSCEQNLNHDAMYWYRQDPGQGLRLIYYSQIVNDFQKGDIAEGYSVSREKKESFPLTVTSAQKNPTAFYLCASSFSGGISDTQYFGPGTRLTVL.

The chain recombines TRBV4-2 with TRBJ1-1; 8 bases match TRBD1. This CDR3 has 16 residues. Germline-derived CDR1 and CDR2 are LGHNA and YNFKEQ. J lost 1 base, V lost 1 base, and 5 bases had no gene match. The CDR3 sequence is CASSQGQGPWNTEAFF. The CDR3 nucleotides read TGTGCCAGCAGCCAAGGACAGGGGCCCTGGAACACTGAAGCTTTCTTT.

V is TRBV12-3 or TRBV12-4 and J is TRBJ1-1; perhaps TRBD1 as D (5 bases). Deletions cut 1 base from V and 8 bases from J, with 8 bases between. The CDR3 covers 12 residues. The CDR3 DNA is TGTGCCAGCAGTTTAGTGGGGGGGGAAGCTTTCTTT. Residues: CASSLVGGEAFF.